This entry lists 27 T cell receptor beta chains sequenced from one sample in a study of blood T cell repertoires in COVID-19. The method was immunoSEQ multiplex PCR; TCRdb's version includes in-frame clones alone and lacks a portion of them. In the table there are about 100,000 clones, just over 85% of which are singletons. The sequencing sample was made of peripheral blood. These receptors all stem from a human donor in a cohort sampled during active COVID-19.

The chain couples TRBV2 to TRBJ1-5; D remains unclear. The CDR3 is made up of 14 amino acids. Germline V CDR1 and CDR2: SNHLY, FYNNEI. Trimming cost V 1 base and J 5 bases, with 9 bases left between them. The CDR3 loop is CASSEVSSDQPQHF. The CDR3 DNA reads as TGTGCCAGCAGTGAAGTGTCCTCGGATCAGCCCCAGCATTTT. Full variable domain (outside the CDR3, taken from reference TRBV2 and TRBJ1-5): EPEVTQTPSHQVTQMGQEVILRCVPISNHLYFYWYRQILGQKVEFLVSFYNNEISEKSEIFDDQFSVERPDGSNFTLKIRSTKLEDSAMYFCASSEVSSDQPQHFGDGTRLSIL.

The chain couples TRBV6-2 or TRBV6-3 to TRBJ2-2; D ambiguous. With 2 bases removed from V and 7 bases from J, the gap between germline ends came to 2 bases. The CDR3 is 11 amino acids. The germline CDR1 and CDR2 sequences are MNHEY and SVGEGT. CDR3 sequence (DNA): TGTGCCAGCAGTTACCGCGGGGAGCTGTTTTTT. Translated, it gives CASSYRGELFF.

The chain recombines TRBV5-4 with TRBJ1-1; D ambiguous. The V end lost 1 base, the J end lost 2 bases, and 12 bases lay between the germline ends. Per germline, CDR1 SGHNT and CDR2 YYREEE (reference sequence). CDR3 length: 15 amino acids. The CDR3: CASSLMDGRNTEAFF. The CDR3 DNA follows: TGTGCCAGCAGCTTGATGGACGGGAGAAACACTGAAGCTTTCTTT. Looking up the rest from reference TRBV5-4 and TRBJ1-1 gives the full variable domain: ETGVTQSPTHLIKTRGQQVTLRCSSQSGHNTVSWYQQALGQGPQFIFQYYREEENGRGNFPPRFSGLQFPNYSSELNVNALELDDSALYLCASSLMDGRNTEAFFGQGTRLTVV.

V gene TRBV28 combines with J gene TRBJ2-3, with 9 bases fitting TRBD1. This CDR3 has 15 residues. Losses at the gene ends were 6 bases for V and 0 bases for J; bases not matched to a gene: 4. Germline CDR1 is MDHEN and CDR2 is SYDVKM. The CDR3 DNA is TGTGCCAGCAGCACAGGGGGCCTAAGCACAGATACGCAGTATTTT. It yields the protein CASSTGGLSTDTQYF.

This chain links TRBV5-1 with TRBJ2-1; tentatively, D is TRBD1 (5 bases). Looked up from germline, CDR1 is SGHRS and CDR2 is YFSETQ. The CDR3 is 15 amino acids. Between the trimmed V and J ends, which lost 0 bases and 0 bases, there was a span of 7 bases. The CDR3 nucleotides read TGCGCCAGCAGCTTGGCGCAGGGCTCCTACAATGAGCAGTTCTTC. Translating gives CASSLAQGSYNEQFF.

The chain is built from TRBV27 and TRBJ1-5, with a weak D call TRBD1 (5 bases). Between the trimmed V and J ends, which lost 8 bases and 3 bases, there was a span of 20 bases. CDR1 is MNHEY and CDR2 is SMNVEV in the germline V gene (reference sequence). This CDR3 contains 16 residues. The CDR3 here is CASSHKQDANNQPQHF. The CDR3, as DNA: TGTGCCAGCTCTCATAAACAGGACGCCAACAATCAGCCCCAGCATTTT.

The CDR3 sequence: CASSLFRSPLHF. CDR3 sequence (DNA): TGTGCCAGCAGCTTATTCCGTTCACCCCTCCACTTT. The gene calls are TRBV11-2 and TRBJ1-6; D uncertain. Germline V gene sequence: CDR1 SGHAT, CDR2 FQNNGV. CDR3 length: 12 amino acids. The V end was cut by 2 bases, the J end by 9 bases, with 5 bases between.

CDR3 residues: CASTDTGPETQYF. The CDR3 DNA is TGTGCCAGCACCGATACCGGTCCGGAGACCCAGTACTTC. The rearrangement links TRBV2 to TRBJ2-5; D is unclear. The V gene's germline CDR1 is SNHLY and CDR2 FYNNEI. This CDR3 spans 13 amino acids. V was clipped by 7 bases and J by 5 bases, with 14 bases between them. Full variable domain (outside the CDR3, taken from reference TRBV2 and TRBJ2-5): EPEVTQTPSHQVTQMGQEVILRCVPISNHLYFYWYRQILGQKVEFLVSFYNNEISEKSEIFDDQFSVERPDGSNFTLKIRSTKLEDSAMYFCASTDTGPETQYFGPGTRLLVL.

The J gene is TRBJ1-1, the V gene TRBV6-1, with D hard to call. The V gene's germline CDR1 is MNHNS and CDR2 SASEGT. Trimming pared 3 bases from V and 0 bases from J, leaving 5 bases between. This CDR3 spans 13 amino acids. Written as DNA, the CDR3 is TGTGCCAGCAGTGAGATAGTGAACACTGAAGCTTTCTTT. This encodes CASSEIVNTEAFF.

The chain couples TRBV18 to TRBJ2-7, with D possibly being TRBD1 (5 bases). Germline-derived CDR1 and CDR2 are KGHSH and LQKENI. Trimming left V 3 bases short and J 5 bases short, with 8 bases between. The length of the CDR3 is 12 residues. The chain's CDR3 is CASSPDSDEQYF. The CDR3 nucleotides are TGTGCCAGCTCACCCGACAGCGACGAGCAGTACTTC.

In its sample, this clone ranks as medium-sized. V is TRBV7-9 and J is TRBJ2-7; 12 bases align to TRBD2. The trim removed 2 bases at V and 5 bases at J, leaving 7 bases unmatched. Germline CDR1 and CDR2: SEHNR and FQNEAQ (reference sequence). This CDR3 contains 16 residues. The CDR3 spells CASSLLAGGPSNEQYF. CDR3 bases: TGTGCCAGCAGCTTACTAGCGGGAGGGCCGAGCAACGAGCAGTACTTC.

This sequence joins TRBV5-5 and TRBJ2-2; D may be TRBD2 (6 bases). This CDR3 is 16 amino acids long. Germline assignment: CDR1 SGHKS and CDR2 YYEKEE (reference sequence). With 6 bases removed from V and 0 bases from J, the gap between germline ends came to 15 bases. DNA for the CDR3: TGTGCCAGCACCGTGGGGGGTCCTGCGAACACCGGGGAGCTGTTTTTT. Its translation is CASTVGGPANTGELFF.

This chain uses TRBV5-4 with TRBJ1-1; 7 bases agree with TRBD1. Germline trimming cut 2 bases from V and 13 bases from J; bases unmatched to any gene: 11. Looked up from germline, CDR1 is SGHNT and CDR2 is YYREEE (reference sequence). This CDR3 is built from 13 residues. CDR3 sequence (DNA): TGTGCCAGCAGCTTCGGGGGACAGCCTAGGATTTTCTTT. It specifies CASSFGGQPRIFF.

The V and J genes are TRBV7-2 and TRBJ1-6; 8 bases line up with TRBD1. The ends lost 6 bases at V and 7 bases at J; junction bases unmatched: 8. The CDR3 loop spans 15 amino acids. Germline assignment: CDR1 SGHTA and CDR2 FQGNSA. The DNA of the CDR3 is TGTGCCAGCAGGCCAGACAGGGGTTACAATTCACCCCTCCACTTT. Protein: CASRPDRGYNSPLHF.

The chain joins TRBV18 to TRBJ1-2, with TRBD1 identical over 7 bases. Germline V gene sequence: CDR1 KGHSH, CDR2 LQKENI. The CDR3 runs to 13 residues. V shed 3 bases and J 2 bases; nucleotides not matched to a gene: 0. CDR3 region: CASSPGQNYGYTF. CDR3 sequence (DNA): TGTGCCAGCTCACCGGGACAGAACTATGGCTACACCTTC.

This clone was seen a few times. This chain connects TRBV28 to TRBJ1-6, with TRBD1 matching over 8 bases. CDR1 and CDR2 (germline): MDHEN, SYDVKM. This CDR3 has 14 amino acids. Trimming at V came to 8 bases and at J to 5 bases, leaving 5 bases not matched to a gene. The CDR3 DNA is TGTGCCAGCGTAACAGGGGGTGATAATTCACCCCTCCACTTT. Its translation is CASVTGGDNSPLHF.

The count of this clone is one. The chain carries TRBV3-1 (or the pseudogene TRBV3-2) and TRBJ1-6; 8 bases agree with TRBD1. V gave up 3 bases and J gave up 9 bases; unmatched junction bases: 7. The CDR3 extends over 15 amino acids. Germline values: CDR1 LGHDT, CDR2 YNNKEL (reference sequence). In nucleotides, the CDR3 is TGTGCCAGCAGCCATGGACAGGGAGTGGGTTCACCCCTCCACTTT. Protein: CASSHGQGVGSPLHF.

The genes are TRBV19 and TRBJ1-5, with a weak D call TRBD1 (5 bases). Looked up from germline, CDR1 is LNHDA and CDR2 is SQIVND (reference sequence). V was pared by 2 bases and J by 6 bases, with 5 bases between. This CDR3 has 12 amino acids. The CDR3 nucleotides are TGTGCCAGTAGTATACAGGGTCAGCCCCAGCATTTT. Protein product: CASSIQGQPQHF.

The chain couples TRBV15 to TRBJ2-5, with D possibly TRBD2 on 6 matching bases. V was clipped by 1 base and J by 0 bases, with 36 bases between them. CDR1 and CDR2 from the germline V gene are LNHNV and YYDKDF (reference sequence). This CDR3 region has 24 residues. In DNA form, the CDR3 reads TGTGCCACCAGCAGAGGGGATATTGGGGCAGGACTACCCCGCCCCAGGAATTACCAAGAGACCCAGTACTTC. It specifies CATSRGDIGAGLPRPRNYQETQYF. The variable domain in full, with the rest retrieved from reference TRBV15 and TRBJ2-5, is DAMVIQNPRYQVTQFGKPVTLSCSQTLNHNVMYWYQQKSSQAPKLLFHYYDKDFNNEADTPDNFQSRRPNTSFCFLDIRSPGLGDTAMYLCATSRGDIGAGLPRPRNYQETQYFGPGTRLLVL.

The chain recombines TRBV7-9 with TRBJ2-3; D gene unclear. Germline V gives CDR1 SEHNR, CDR2 FQNEAQ (reference sequence). There are 12 residues in the CDR3. Trimming removed 4 bases at V and 4 bases at J, with 6 bases between. The CDR3 region is CASSSTADTQYF. The DNA for the CDR3 is TGTGCCAGCAGCTCGACTGCAGATACGCAGTATTTT.

A single count supports this clone. V usage is TRBV7-9 and J usage is TRBJ2-5; D may be TRBD2 (6 bases). Germline loops: CDR1 SEHNR, CDR2 FQNEAQ (reference sequence). The CDR3 is made up of 14 amino acids. Trimming left V 0 bases short and J 5 bases short, with 10 bases between. CDR3 region: CASSLASSEETQYF. The CDR3 region has the DNA TGTGCCAGCAGCTTAGCGTCTAGCGAGGAGACCCAGTACTTC.

The CDR3: CASSLRDSIMRKGYEQYF. The CDR3 DNA sequence: TGTGCCAGCAGCCTCCGGGACAGCATTATGCGGAAGGGATACGAGCAGTACTTC. The chain has TRBV28 and TRBJ2-7; 7 bases are shared with TRBD1. Trimming at V came to 6 bases and at J to 4 bases, leaving 21 bases not matched to a gene. The CDR3 runs 18 residues. The germline V gene encodes CDR1 MDHEN and CDR2 SYDVKM. Based on the CDR3 plus reference TRBV28 and TRBJ2-7, the full variable domain is DVKVTQSSRYLVKRTGEKVFLECVQDMDHENMFWYRQDPGLGLRLIYFSYDVKMKEKGDIPEGYSVSREKKERFSLILESASTNQTSMYLCASSLRDSIMRKGYEQYFGPGTRLTVT.

The V call is TRBV5-5, the J call TRBJ2-7; 10 nucleotides agree with TRBD1. The ends lost 4 bases at V and 0 bases at J; junction bases unmatched: 4. This CDR3 region has 15 residues. Per the germline V gene, CDR1 is SGHKS and CDR2 is YYEKEE (reference sequence). CDR3 loop: CASSPTGGTSYEQYF. In DNA form, the CDR3 reads TGTGCCAGCAGCCCGACAGGGGGCACCTCCTACGAGCAGTACTTC.

The chain uses TRBV28 and TRBJ2-5; 7 bases agree with TRBD1. The germline CDR1 and CDR2 sequences are MDHEN and SYDVKM. The CDR3 covers 14 residues. Trimming at V came to 5 bases and at J to 5 bases, leaving 8 bases not matched to a gene. The CDR3 here is CASSHRGGGETQYF. As DNA, the CDR3 is TGTGCCAGCAGTCACAGGGGCGGTGGCGAGACCCAGTACTTC. Complete variable domain (other parts from reference TRBV28 and TRBJ2-5): DVKVTQSSRYLVKRTGEKVFLECVQDMDHENMFWYRQDPGLGLRLIYFSYDVKMKEKGDIPEGYSVSREKKERFSLILESASTNQTSMYLCASSHRGGGETQYFGPGTRLLVL.

The chain employs TRBV5-1 and TRBJ2-7; the D gene is possibly TRBD2 (6 bases). Germline loops: CDR1 SGHRS, CDR2 YFSETQ. Trimming took 7 bases from V and 2 from J, leaving 16 bases between them. The CDR3 is 14 amino acids. CDR3: CASARRDSTYEQYF. The CDR3 nucleotides read TGCGCCAGCGCCCGGAGGGACTCTACCTACGAGCAGTACTTC.

The chain combines TRBV7-2 with TRBJ2-7, with a weak D call TRBD2 (6 bases). This CDR3 contains 17 residues. From germline, CDR1 is SGHTA and CDR2 FQGNSA. V was trimmed by 5 bases and J by 0 bases, leaving 20 bases between them. The CDR3 reads CASSPRVGGTLSYEQYF. DNA of the CDR3: TGTGCCAGCAGCCCCCGAGTTGGAGGGACCCTCTCCTACGAGCAGTACTTC.

This rearrangement joins TRBV7-7 to TRBJ2-2; 7 bases are shared with TRBD1. V lost 10 bases, J lost 1 base, and 6 bases stayed unmatched. The CDR3 extends over 14 amino acids. CDR1 and CDR2 from the germline V gene are SSHAT and FNYEAQ (reference sequence). Here the CDR3 reads CATPGTVNTGELFF. CDR3 in DNA: TGTGCCACCCCAGGGACAGTGAACACCGGGGAGCTGTTTTTT.